This T cell receptor (beta chain) was obtained from a study of CXCR3-negative and CXCR3-positive naive CD8 T cells. UMI-labeled 5' RACE yielded the TRB cDNA libraries. After re-calling the 5' RACE reads, TCRdb lists one entry per CDR3 protein, DNA absent. The repertoire table contains about 130,000 distinct CDR3 sequences. Germline values: CDR1 SGHTA, CDR2 FQGTGA. The length of the CDR3 is 14 residues. In the case of this clonotype: The antigen is undetermined.

The study's findings and limits: Upon cryopreservation, CXCR3 expression partially decreased, and most assays used fresh PBMCs.

This receptor was taken from a human donor in good health. Some clones in this sample may be carry-over from other donors' samples. The rearrangement joins TRBV7-3 to TRBJ2-1; the D call from TCRdb, TRBD2, cannot be confirmed without DNA. The sample was naive CXCR3- CD8+ T cells from blood. Described subset: CD45RO-CCR7+CD27+CD95- naive CD8+ T cells lacking CXCR3 (TNR3-). CDR3 protein: CASSLNGEHNEQFF. The full variable domain, completed using reference TRBV7-3 and TRBJ2-1, is GAGVSQTPSNKVTEKGKYVELRCDPISGHTALYWYRQSLGQGPEFLIYFQGTGAADDSGLPNDRFFAVRPEGSVSTLKIQRTERGDSAVYLCASSLNGEHNEQFFGPGTRLTVL.